The present TCR beta chain was sequenced within a study of shared clonotypes between healthy human individuals. TCRdb keeps only in-frame clones here, not all; method: immunoSEQ multiplex PCR. The sample gives 2 million to 3 million clones, more than 90% of which show up once; more than 0.12% is in the top ten. Of note for this clone: The same CDR3 can be traced to other DNA sequences in this sample.

Sequencing was done on a sample of naive CD4+ T cells sorted from blood. Subset of the sample: CD45RA+ positively selected. The source of this sequence is a man aged 18-30 years in good health.

CDR3 nucleotides: TGCGCCAGCAGCCAAGAAGGGTTAGGGACAGATACGCAGTATTTT. Translating gives CASSQEGLGTDTQYF. The chain uses TRBV4-3 and TRBJ2-3, with D hard to call. V was shortened by 0 bases and J by 3 bases, with 10 bases between the two germline ends. Per germline, CDR1 LGHNA and CDR2 YSLEER. The CDR3 has 15 residues.